This TCR beta chain stems from a study of T cells in localized non-small cell lung cancer. This clone was counted only a few times. Antigen unknown. Findings and limits, study-wide: Of the top 100 tumor clones, median around 60 were in adjacent lung, around 28 among its top 100. The study sequenced only one region of the tumor. As a result, intratumor heterogeneity could not be excluded and remains possible. With higher T cell density in blood came longer overall survival. Adjacent uninvolved lung tissue had the highest T cell clonality, exceeding tumor.

The data were produced by immunoSEQ multiplex PCR, yet TCRdb's version contains in-frame clones alone and is incomplete. The sample yields over a thousand clones, 20% to 25% seen once. Germline V lookup: CDR1 SGDLS, CDR2 YYNGEE. The V and J ends lost 4 bases and 7 bases, in that order; junction bases with no gene match: 6. The CDR3 is 15 amino acids. The chain uses TRBV9 and TRBJ1-6; 9 bases are a match to TRBD1. This TCR was sampled from a male donor older than 55 with stage III lung adenocarcinoma. Source: lung tumor tissue, taken before any cancer treatment. This chain's CDR3 is CASSPRTGDNSPLHF. The CDR3 DNA reads TGTGCCAGCAGCCCGAGGACAGGGGACAATTCACCCCTCCACTTT.